The clone carrying this T cell receptor beta chain was detected once. Its antigen is undetermined. TCRdb's copy holds only in-frame clones and misses some; the assay was immunoSEQ multiplex PCR. The repertoire holds roughly 160,000 clones, with around 90% as singletons. V lost 1 base, J lost 4 bases, and 4 bases stayed unmatched. This CDR3 is 16 amino acids long. The V gene's germline CDR1 is MDHEN and CDR2 SYDVKM. The data are from a study of T cell responses to AZD1222 COVID-19 vaccine. Study-wide results and limits: Every sample of the repertoires postdated the peak T cell response. White British people made up most donors, females outnumbered males, and clonal diversity was possibly underestimated. Targeting of unmutated variant regions was reportedly seen in nearly half of spike-specific TCRs.

Pooled together were second doses at about 4 or about 12 weeks. The J gene is TRBJ1-6, the V gene TRBV28; 7 positions agree with TRBD1. The source material was peripheral blood, sampled 28 days after the second AZD1222 dose. The origin of this receptor is an adult who received the AZD1222 COVID-19 vaccine. The CDR3, as DNA: TGTGCCAGCAGTTTATTCCCGGGACAGTATAATTCACCCCTCCACTTT. Translated: CASSLFPGQYNSPLHF.